This TCR beta chain was recorded in a study of blood T cell repertoires in COVID-19. Study-level information: Sample material is recorded as cDNA or gDNA derived from T cells, B-cell-depleted T cells, or PBMCs.

Cohort allocation depended upon clinical history that participants reported. Authors' data handling: Using reference gene primer amplification, nucleated cell counts were estimated. Some clones are missing from TCRdb's copy, which holds only in-frame ones; the method was immunoSEQ multiplex PCR. The V and J calls and the clone size are those of that table, but D and trimming were determined from the DNA. Of 200,000 to 300,000 clones in the sample, approximately 90% are singletons; the top ten hold 2.5%. V was pared by 0 bases and J by 7 bases, with 5 bases of the junction left unmatched. The length of the CDR3 is 15 residues. Per the germline V gene, CDR1 is PRHDT and CDR2 is FYEKMQ (reference sequence).

The sequenced sample consisted of PBMCs or T cells enriched from blood (not recorded which). The TCR sequence derives from a woman aged 35 to 49 with acute COVID-19. The chain joins TRBV13 to TRBJ2-4; 8 nucleotides agree with TRBD1. The CDR3 DNA reads TGTGCCAGCAGCTTAGGGGTTCAGGGGGCTAACATTCAGTACTTC. As protein: CASSLGVQGANIQYF.